The TCR beta chain described here comes from a study of STAT3 mutations in large granular lymphocyte leukemia. The overall study: Over half of T-LGLL patients had one or more immunosuppressive regimens. Study results and limitations: Every T-LGLL patient had at least one immunodominant TCRbeta clonotype.

To note about this clone: What it binds is not known.

Produced via immunoSEQ multiplex PCR; TCRdb's table is partial and in-frame only. The table lists roughly 30,000 clones, over 60% of them singletons, with approximately 28% in the top ten. The CDR3 covers 14 residues. Germline V gene lookup returns CDR1 SQVTM and CDR2 ANQGSEA. The V call is TRBV29-1, the J call TRBJ1-1; no definite D call. Input material: peripheral blood mononuclear cells. The source is a woman aged 50 to 60 with T-cell large granular lymphocyte leukemia. Some clones in this sample may be carry-over from other donors' samples. CDR3 in DNA: TGCAGTTATTCTTTTTCCCGGGCCAGAAAAGAAGCTTTCTTT. This gives the protein CSYSFSRARKEAFF.